Presented here are 31 T cell receptor beta chains from one specimen sequenced in a study of T cells in Graves' hyperthyroidism and ophthalmopathy. RNA transcripts gave rise to amplified TCR beta CDR3 regions. A first-round RT-PCR of the TCR CDR3 used the HTBI primer set. MiXCR, applied by TCRdb to the multiplex PCR reads, yields one record per CDR3 protein. The sample has around 200,000 distinct CDR3 sequences, about a sixth seen once; the top ten hold roughly 44%. Material: blood. The origin of the receptors is a man aged 40-55 years with Graves' hyperthyroidism.

This clonotype was counted ten times or more. The chain carries TRBV7-6 and TRBJ1-2, with 9 bases identical to TRBD1. The trim removed 5 bases at V and 5 bases at J, leaving 9 bases unmatched. The CDR3 is 15 residues long. Germline V gene data show CDR1 as SGHVS and CDR2 as FNYEAQ. The CDR3 loop is CASSATGGVGYGYTF. DNA for the CDR3: TGTGCCAGCAGCGCTACAGGGGGCGTCGGGTATGGCTACACCTTC. The variable domain in full, with the rest retrieved from reference TRBV7-6 and TRBJ1-2, is GAGVSQSPRYKVTKRGQDVALRCDPISGHVSLYWYRQALGQGPEFLTYFNYEAQQDKSGLPNDRFSAERPEGSISTLTIQRTEQRDSAMYRCASSATGGVGYGYTFGSGTRLTVV.

This clonotype was seen at least ten times. The J gene is TRBJ1-6, the V gene TRBV7-3, with 11 bases matching TRBD1. This CDR3 spans 14 amino acids. V lost 5 bases and J lost 9; bases outside the gene matches: 3. Looked up from germline, CDR1 is SGHTA and CDR2 is FQGTGA. CDR3 protein: CASSTGTGGSPLHF. The CDR3 DNA follows: TGTGCCAGCAGCACCGGGACAGGGGGTTCACCCCTCCACTTT.

This clonotype was recorded many times. The rearrangement uses TRBV28 and TRBJ1-6; D might be TRBD1 (5 bases). Germline V gene lookup returns CDR1 MDHEN and CDR2 SYDVKM. Trimming cost V 6 bases and J 8 bases, with 26 bases left between them. The CDR3 sequence is 18 residues long. In nucleotides, the CDR3 is TGTGCCAGCAGACCACCCCGGGAGGGAGGGGTGAGTTATTCACCCCTCCACTTT. This codes for CASRPPREGGVSYSPLHF.

This chain connects TRBV20-1 to TRBJ1-1, with D unresolved. Trimming took 2 bases from V and 7 from J, leaving 11 bases between them. This CDR3 spans 12 amino acids. The germline gives CDR1 DFQATT, CDR2 SNEGSKA (reference sequence). CDR3 coding DNA: TGCAGTGCTAGACACGGGGTCATTGAAGCTTTCTTT. Translated, it gives CSARHGVIEAFF.

At least ten counts were recorded for this clonotype. The V gene is TRBV7-9, the J gene TRBJ2-1; D may be TRBD1 (6 bases). The germline CDR1 and CDR2 sequences are SEHNR and FQNEAQ (reference sequence). V lost 1 base and J lost 8, with 12 bases in between. The CDR3 has 14 amino acids. CDR3 in DNA: TGTGCCAGCAGCTTAGTTGCAGGGGTGGATGAGCAGTTCTTC. Protein: CASSLVAGVDEQFF.

The chain is built from TRBV18 and TRBJ1-1; unclear D gene. The CDR3 sequence is 15 residues long. Germline-derived CDR1 and CDR2 are KGHSH and LQKENI. With 4 bases removed from V and 5 bases from J, the gap between germline ends came to 17 bases. DNA of the CDR3: TGTGCCAGCTCACTCGGGAACGTAGCAGGAACTGAAGCTTTCTTT. It translates to CASSLGNVAGTEAFF.

This clonotype was observed many times. The J gene is TRBJ2-1, the V gene TRBV20-1; 8 bases agree with TRBD2. V dropped 0 bases and J dropped 1; count of bases not matched to a gene: 5. Per germline, CDR1 DFQATT and CDR2 SNEGSKA (reference sequence). The CDR3 is 16 residues long. In DNA form, the CDR3 reads TGCAGTGCTAGAGATCCGAGCGGGGGATCCTACAATGAGCAGTTCTTC. It specifies CSARDPSGGSYNEQFF.

J is TRBJ2-7 and V is TRBV5-1; TRBD1 might be the D (6 bases). The V and J ends lost 3 bases and 5 bases respectively, with 9 bases between them. CDR1 SGHRS and CDR2 YFSETQ come from the germline V gene. CDR3 length: 12 amino acids. The CDR3: CASSYGQHEQYF. The CDR3 DNA follows: TGCGCCAGCAGCTATGGACAGCACGAGCAGTACTTC. Using reference TRBV5-1 and TRBJ2-7 for the parts outside the CDR3, the full variable domain is KAGVTQTPRYLIKTRGQQVTLSCSPISGHRSVSWYQQTPGQGLQFLFEYFSETQRNKGNFPGRFSGRQFSNSRSEMNVSTLELGDSALYLCASSYGQHEQYFGPGTRLTVT.

The chain recombines TRBV20-1 with TRBJ2-2; TRBD2 agrees at 13 bases. CDR3 size: 17 residues. Looked up from germline, CDR1 is DFQATT and CDR2 is SNEGSKA (reference sequence). V dropped 3 bases and J dropped 3; count of bases not matched to a gene: 7. In nucleotides, the CDR3 is TGCAGTGCTAGTGGGACTAGCGGGGTCGGTTACACCGGGGAGCTGTTTTTT. Its translation is CSASGTSGVGYTGELFF.

V and J are TRBV7-2 and TRBJ2-2; unclear D gene. The CDR3 has 13 amino acids. The V gene lost 5 bases and the J gene lost 7 bases, with 11 bases spanning the gap. CDR1 and CDR2 from the germline V gene are SGHTA and FQGNSA. CDR3 sequence reads: CASSALINGELFF. The DNA of the CDR3 is TGTGCCAGCAGCGCCTTGATAAACGGGGAGCTGTTTTTT.

The chain joins TRBV29-1 to TRBJ2-7, with TRBD2 matching over 7 bases. Germline V gives CDR1 SQVTM, CDR2 ANQGSEA. J was trimmed by 1 base and V by 7 bases; bases with no gene match: 10. The CDR3 runs 14 residues. DNA of the CDR3: TGCAGCGCCTTCGTAGCGGGTAGATCCTACGAGCAGTACTTC. Its translation: CSAFVAGRSYEQYF.

As for this clonotype: A much larger clone lies a single base off, so this may be a read error. The rearrangement uses TRBV7-9 and TRBJ2-7, with no clear D. This CDR3 is 14 amino acids long. Germline loops: CDR1 SEHNR, CDR2 FQNEAQ (reference sequence). The CDR3 nucleotides are TGTGCCAGCAGCCCAGACGGACCACTCTACGAGCGGTACTTC. Protein product: CASSPDGPLYERYF.

The chain couples TRBV6-1 to TRBJ2-5; 7 bases map to TRBD2. The germline CDR1 and CDR2 sequences are MNHNS and SASEGT. CDR3 length equals 14 residues. The trim removed 8 bases at V and 2 bases at J, leaving 8 bases unmatched. In DNA form, the CDR3 reads TGTGCCAGCGGGGGGGGGAAACGACAAGAGACCCAGTACTTC. It yields the protein CASGGGKRQETQYF.

This clonotype was counted at least ten times. V and J are TRBV7-2 and TRBJ2-1, with D hard to call. The germline V gene encodes CDR1 SGHTA and CDR2 FQGNSA. V was cut by 4 bases and J by 12 bases, with 16 bases left in between. The CDR3 has 13 residues. CDR3 nucleotide sequence: TGTGCCAGCAGCTCCTACGCGGACCAAGGGCAGTTCTTC. It is translated as CASSSYADQGQFF.

This clonotype has at least ten counts. V gene TRBV7-9 combines with J gene TRBJ2-7; TRBD2 is a possible D gene (6 bases). The germline V gene has CDR1 SEHNR and CDR2 FQNEAQ (reference sequence). The CDR3 loop spans 14 amino acids. The V end was cut by 4 bases, the J end by 3 bases, with 13 bases between. The CDR3 sequence: CASSSYGGYYEQYF. DNA for the CDR3: TGTGCCAGCAGCTCCTACGGGGGTTACTACGAGCAGTACTTC.

This clonotype has only a few counts. Just one base apart from a much larger clone, this may be a read error. The V and J genes are TRBV7-2 and TRBJ1-5; D might be TRBD1 (5 bases). Germline values: CDR1 SGHTA, CDR2 FQGNSA. Between the trimmed V and J ends, which lost 0 bases and 9 bases, there was a span of 15 bases. The CDR3 is made up of 15 amino acids. The CDR3 sequence: CASSLASGMHRPQHF. CDR3 sequence (DNA): TGTGCCAGCAGCTTAGCATCAGGGATGCATCGGCCCCAGCATTTT.

This clonotype was counted many times. The chain joins TRBV5-6 to TRBJ1-1; 8 nucleotides align to TRBD1. CDR1 and CDR2 (germline): SGHDT, YYEEEE. CDR3 length: 17 amino acids. J gave up 1 base and V 1 base, and 9 bases lay outside the gene matches. The CDR3 DNA reads as TGTGCCAGCAGCTTGTTAGGGTCAGGGGGCGAGAACACTGAAGCTTTCTTT. Translation gives CASSLLGSGGENTEAFF.

The V and J genes are TRBV4-3 and TRBJ1-1; no definite D call. The CDR3 length is 14 residues. The germline V gene encodes CDR1 LGHNA and CDR2 YSLEER. The V gene lost 11 bases and the J gene lost 3 bases, with 19 bases spanning the gap. The CDR3 DNA sequence: TGCGCCTCAGCGAGCCGGAGAGGTTACACTGAAGCTTTCTTT. Translated, it gives CASASRRGYTEAFF.

This chain connects TRBV12-3 or TRBV12-4 to TRBJ1-2; D gene ambiguous. This CDR3 has 14 amino acids. The germline V and J ends were trimmed by 6 bases and 3 bases, with 14 bases remaining between them. CDR3 DNA sequence: TGTGCCAGCAGGCCCACGGGGATTGACTATGGCTACACCTTC. This translates into CASRPTGIDYGYTF.

The chain employs TRBV20-1 and TRBJ1-5; 11 positions agree with TRBD1. The germline gives CDR1 DFQATT, CDR2 SNEGSKA (reference sequence). J was trimmed by 7 bases and V by 5 bases; bases with no gene match: 7. This CDR3 has 14 residues. The CDR3 region has the DNA TGCAGTGCTCCAAGGACAGGGGGCGTGCAGCCCCAGCATTTT. It specifies CSAPRTGGVQPQHF.

This clonotype occurred a few times. The rearrangement links TRBV6-1 to TRBJ1-4; 10 bases map to TRBD1. The CDR3 has 15 residues. Germline V gene lookup returns CDR1 MNHNS and CDR2 SASEGT. With 6 bases clipped from V and 10 bases from J, the junction kept 11 bases outside the gene matches. CDR3 residues: CASRTGGAEVGKLFF. In DNA form, the CDR3 reads TGTGCCAGCAGGACAGGGGGCGCAGAAGTCGGAAAACTGTTTTTT.

In this sample, this clonotype turned up a few times. The chain employs TRBV5-1 and TRBJ2-5; no reliable D call. The CDR3 runs 14 residues. V gave up 1 base and J gave up 0 bases, with 7 bases separating them. The germline CDR1 and CDR2 sequences are SGHRS and YFSETQ. CDR3 amino acids: CASSLTWYQETQYF. The CDR3 coding sequence is TGCGCCAGCAGCTTGACCTGGTACCAAGAGACCCAGTACTTC.

In its sample, this clonotype was seen a few times. The rearrangement uses TRBV6-1 and TRBJ1-3; tentatively, D is TRBD1 (5 bases). This CDR3 is built from 15 residues. Germline lookup yields CDR1 MNHNS and CDR2 SASEGT. Trimming took 1 base from V and 4 from J, leaving 11 bases between them. The CDR3 DNA reads TGTGCCAGCAGTGAAGTCGCAGGGAACGGAAACACCATATATTTT. Translated: CASSEVAGNGNTIYF.

This clonotype was picked up a small number of times. V usage is TRBV5-1 and J usage is TRBJ1-2; D unresolved. Germline CDR1 reads SGHRS; CDR2 reads YFSETQ. V lost 0 bases and J 0 bases, leaving 9 bases between the germline ends. This CDR3 region has 15 residues. The DNA for the CDR3 is TGCGCCAGCAGCTTGGTACAGCCAGCTAACTATGGCTACACCTTC. It codes for CASSLVQPANYGYTF. Full variable domain (remainder filled in from reference TRBV5-1 and TRBJ1-2): KAGVTQTPRYLIKTRGQQVTLSCSPISGHRSVSWYQQTPGQGLQFLFEYFSETQRNKGNFPGRFSGRQFSNSRSEMNVSTLELGDSALYLCASSLVQPANYGYTFGSGTRLTVV.

This clonotype was detected many times. The chain links TRBV28 to TRBJ1-2, with D possibly TRBD1 on 6 matching bases. V lost 8 bases to trimming and J lost 6 bases, with 19 bases between them. CDR1 is MDHEN, CDR2 SYDVKM, per germline. This CDR3 spans 14 amino acids. Here the CDR3 DNA reads TGTGCCAGCGACTCGGGGGCGGAGAGCGATGGCTACACCTTC. It encodes CASDSGAESDGYTF.

This clonotype was detected only a few times. Just one base apart from a much larger clone, this may be a read error. The chain is built from TRBV12-3 or TRBV12-4 and TRBJ2-5, with D hard to call. The CDR3 contains 11 residues. This CDR3 is CASSSEEAQYF. The CDR3 nucleotides are TGTGCCAGCAGTTCGGAAGAGGCCCAGTACTTC.

This clonotype was recorded at least ten times. V gene TRBV12-3 or TRBV12-4 combines with J gene TRBJ2-7; D is perhaps TRBD2 (7 bases). The CDR3 is 15 amino acids. Trimming removed 3 bases at V and 3 bases at J, with 15 bases between. CDR3: CASSLGGTRNYEQYF. The CDR3 DNA reads as TGTGCCAGCAGTTTGGGGGGGACAAGGAACTACGAGCAGTACTTC.

This chain connects TRBV9 to TRBJ1-5, with 7 nucleotides matching TRBD1. Germline CDR1 and CDR2: SGDLS and YYNGEE. This CDR3 is 14 amino acids long. With V trimmed by 3 bases and J by 4 bases, 4 bases remained unmatched. Here the CDR3 DNA reads TGTGCCAGCAGCGGACAGGGTATGAATCAGCCCCAGCATTTT. Its protein is CASSGQGMNQPQHF.

CDR3 amino acids: CASSETGGTGAFF. In DNA, the CDR3 is TGTGCCAGCAGTGAGACGGGGGGGACAGGGGCTTTCTTT. The chain employs TRBV2 and TRBJ1-1, with TRBD1 identical over 9 bases. Germline V gives CDR1 SNHLY, CDR2 FYNNEI. Trimming took 3 bases from V and 11 from J; bases not matched to a gene: 7. CDR3 length: 13 amino acids.

The chain couples TRBV14 to TRBJ1-2; 9 bases are shared with TRBD1. Trimming cost V 3 bases and J 6 bases; bases outside gene matches: 8. The CDR3 sequence is 15 residues long. CDR1 and CDR2 (germline): SGHDN, FVKESK. The CDR3 here is CASSHGQGTSDGYTF. The CDR3 DNA reads TGTGCCAGCAGCCATGGACAGGGGACCAGTGATGGCTACACCTTC.

The chain recombines TRBV9 with TRBJ2-1, with 16 bases lining up with TRBD2. The germline V gene has CDR1 SGDLS and CDR2 YYNGEE. CDR3 length: 16 amino acids. The trim removed 4 bases at V and 9 bases at J, leaving 7 bases unmatched. The CDR3 region has the DNA TGTGCCAGCAGCACGGGACTAGCGGGGGGGCCGAGTGAGCAGTTCTTC. This gives the protein CASSTGLAGGPSEQFF.